A single sample gave rise to the 9 T cell receptor beta chains below, sequenced in a study of T cells in Graves' hyperthyroidism and ophthalmopathy. Researchers took RNA transcripts and amplified the TCR beta CDR3 regions from them. During a first-round RT-PCR of the TCR CDR3, the HTBI primer set was used. TCRdb analysed the multiplex PCR reads with MiXCR anew, one entry per CDR3 protein. The sample has under 350,000 distinct CDR3 sequences; approximately 22% are singletons. The sample comprised blood. The receptor set was obtained from a woman aged 45-59 years with Graves' hyperthyroidism.

V and J are TRBV7-3 and TRBJ2-2; TRBD2 matches 11 bases. Germline V lookup: CDR1 SGHTA, CDR2 FQGTGA. The CDR3 extends over 15 amino acids. The V and J ends lost 3 bases and 6 bases, in that order; junction bases with no gene match: 3. This CDR3 is CASSFSGGASGELFF. In DNA form, the CDR3 reads TGTGCCAGCAGCTTTAGCGGGGGGGCCTCCGGGGAGCTGTTTTTT. Full variable domain (remainder filled in from reference TRBV7-3 and TRBJ2-2): GAGVSQTPSNKVTEKGKYVELRCDPISGHTALYWYRQSLGQGPEFLIYFQGTGAADDSGLPNDRFFAVRPEGSVSTLKIQRTERGDSAVYLCASSFSGGASGELFFGEGSRLTVL.

In this sample, this clonotype turned up many times. The chain links TRBV5-1 to TRBJ2-3; the match to TRBD2 covers 11 bases. Germline CDR1 reads SGHRS; CDR2 reads YFSETQ. The CDR3 has 14 residues. V shed 7 bases and J 3 bases; nucleotides not matched to a gene: 4. The CDR3 reads CASSVAGGTDTQYF. The CDR3 region has the DNA TGCGCCAGCTCAGTAGCGGGGGGGACAGATACGCAGTATTTT. Full variable domain (rest looked up from reference TRBV5-1 and TRBJ2-3): KAGVTQTPRYLIKTRGQQVTLSCSPISGHRSVSWYQQTPGQGLQFLFEYFSETQRNKGNFPGRFSGRQFSNSRSEMNVSTLELGDSALYLCASSVAGGTDTQYFGPGTRLTVL.

CDR3 nucleotide sequence: TGTGCCAGCAGCTTAGCCTCAAGACGGGACACAGGAAGGAATTCACCCCTCCACTTT. This codes for CASSLASRRDTGRNSPLHF. The genes are TRBV7-8 and TRBJ1-6; tentative D call: TRBD1 (6 bases). V dropped 0 bases and J dropped 7 bases, with 22 bases sitting between them. The CDR3 covers 19 residues. CDR1 and CDR2 (germline): SGHVS, FQNEAQ.

This clonotype was found many times. The chain uses TRBV20-1 and TRBJ2-7, with 11 nucleotides matching TRBD2. V dropped 3 bases and J dropped 2; count of bases not matched to a gene: 6. The CDR3 is 15 residues long. The germline V gene has CDR1 DFQATT and CDR2 SNEGSKA (reference sequence). The CDR3: CSASDGTSGAYEQYF. Here the CDR3 DNA reads TGCAGTGCTAGCGACGGGACTAGCGGAGCCTACGAGCAGTACTTC.

This clonotype showed up many times. The rearrangement links TRBV28 to TRBJ1-6; no clear D gene. The CDR3 loop spans 15 amino acids. Between the trimmed V and J ends, which lost 10 bases and 7 bases, there was a span of 20 bases. Germline values: CDR1 MDHEN, CDR2 SYDVKM. The chain's CDR3 is CATRSPGVWNSPLHF. In nucleotides, the CDR3 is TGTGCCACCAGATCCCCGGGTGTGTGGAATTCACCCCTCCACTTT.

This clonotype appeared many times. The chain couples TRBV20-1 to TRBJ2-1; TRBD2 matches at 8 bases. Germline CDR1 DFQATT, CDR2 SNEGSKA (reference sequence). Trimming cost V 3 bases and J 8 bases; bases outside gene matches: 9. The CDR3 runs 14 residues. The CDR3 loop is CSASKQREFHEQFF. The CDR3 DNA follows: TGCAGTGCTAGTAAACAGCGGGAGTTCCATGAGCAGTTCTTC.

This clonotype has ten or more counts. V usage is TRBV6-1 and J usage is TRBJ2-7; tentatively, D is TRBD1 (5 bases). Trimming took off 5 bases at V and 5 bases at J, with 13 bases between the two ends. CDR1 and CDR2 from the germline V gene are MNHNS and SASEGT. The CDR3 is 13 residues long. Here the CDR3 DNA reads TGTGCCAGCAGTCGAGTAAGGGGCCACGAGCAGTACTTC. The encoded protein is CASSRVRGHEQYF.

Comment on this clonotype: The junction does not match germline at one end; this may be a read error. The chain has TRBV11-2 and TRBJ2-2; TRBD2 might be the D (6 bases). Germline lookup yields CDR1 SGHAT and CDR2 FQNNGV. The CDR3 loop spans 15 amino acids. The CDR3 loop is CASTGGTANTEELFF. In nucleotides, the CDR3 is TGCGCCAGCACCGGAGGGACGGCGAACACCGAGGAGCTGTTTTTT.

This clonotype was observed at least ten times. The chain is built from TRBV20-1 and TRBJ2-7; 7 bases are shared with TRBD2. Germline CDR1 is DFQATT and CDR2 is SNEGSKA (reference sequence). Trimming at V came to 5 bases and at J to 1 base, leaving 5 bases not matched to a gene. This CDR3 region has 13 residues. The CDR3 DNA is TGCAGTGCTGGTAAAGCGGGGTCCTACGAGCAGTACTTC. Its protein product is CSAGKAGSYEQYF.